Shown below are 9 T cell receptor beta chains from a single sample sequenced in a study of radiation and T cells in renal cell carcinoma. Time point of the sample: baseline pretreatment blood. Treatment defined: 15 Gy SBRT to primary tumor, nephrectomy 4 weeks later. Clones were sequenced by immunoSEQ multiplex PCR, and TCRdb holds only the in-frame ones, with some missing. The sample lists about 140,000 clones; roughly 80% were seen once. Sequencing was performed on blood, taken from a patient whose treatment included radiotherapy and nephrectomy. These receptors all come from a woman between 50 and 59 years old with renal cell carcinoma.

V usage is TRBV19 and J usage is TRBJ1-2; D is unclear. Trimming took off 1 base at V and 7 bases at J, with 13 bases between the two ends. The CDR3 consists of 14 residues. The V gene's germline CDR1 is LNHDA and CDR2 SQIVND (reference sequence). The CDR3 protein is CASSIVGRIVGYTF. The CDR3 DNA follows: TGTGCCAGTAGTATAGTGGGCAGGATCGTTGGCTACACCTTC.

This clone was counted once. The chain joins TRBV27 to TRBJ2-5; a possible D gene is TRBD1 (6 bases). Per the germline V gene, CDR1 is MNHEY and CDR2 is SMNVEV (reference sequence). V lost 0 bases and J lost 4, with 9 bases in between. The CDR3 runs 14 residues. The CDR3 DNA follows: TGTGCCAGCAGTTTATCGGGGGCCCCAGAGACCCAGTACTTC. This sequence encodes CASSLSGAPETQYF.

The chain recombines TRBV6-5 with TRBJ1-3; D is unresolved. This CDR3 has 16 residues. V lost 0 bases, J lost 1 base, and 10 bases lay in between. In germline, CDR1 is MNHEY, CDR2 SVGAGI. In nucleotides, the CDR3 is TGTGCCAGCAGTTACTCGACACGAGTTTCTGGAAACACCATATATTTT. This gives the protein CASSYSTRVSGNTIYF.

The chain couples TRBV6-5 to TRBJ2-3; D uncertain. The CDR3 sequence is 14 residues long. Germline lookup yields CDR1 MNHEY and CDR2 SVGAGI. Trimming took 2 bases from V and 2 from J, leaving 8 bases between them. The DNA of the CDR3 is TGTGCCAGCAGTTACCGGTGGGTCACAGATACGCAGTATTTT. This codes for CASSYRWVTDTQYF.

The rearrangement uses TRBV5-1 and TRBJ1-2, with D perhaps TRBD1 (5 bases). Germline CDR1 reads SGHRS; CDR2 reads YFSETQ. The CDR3 contains 14 residues. V was trimmed by 0 bases and J by 6 bases, leaving 12 bases between them. CDR3 bases: TGCGCCAGCAGCTTGGTTACAGGCGAAAATGGCTACACCTTC. Protein sequence: CASSLVTGENGYTF.

The rearrangement uses TRBV4-1 and TRBJ2-5, with 13 positions matching TRBD2. The CDR3 extends over 16 amino acids. The germline V gene has CDR1 MGHRA and CDR2 YSYEKL. V was clipped by 0 bases and J by 3 bases; unmatched bases: 1. The DNA for the CDR3 is TGCGCCAGCAGCCAAGAGGGACTAGCGGGGAAAGAGACCCAGTACTTC. Protein product: CASSQEGLAGKETQYF.

The rearrangement uses TRBV7-9 and TRBJ1-1; D is undetermined. With 2 bases removed from V and 1 base from J, the gap between germline ends came to 11 bases. CDR3 length: 15 amino acids. Germline CDR1 and CDR2: SEHNR and FQNEAQ (reference sequence). As DNA, the CDR3 is TGTGCCAGCAGCTTATCCGACCGGGGGAACACTGAAGCTTTCTTT. This sequence encodes CASSLSDRGNTEAFF.

The rearrangement links TRBV4-3 to TRBJ1-2, with unresolved D. V was shortened by 1 base and J by 4 bases, with 13 bases between the two germline ends. CDR1 and CDR2 from the germline V gene are LGHNA and YSLEER. The CDR3 consists of 15 residues. The CDR3 DNA is TGCGCCAGCAGCCAAGTTTTGCGGGATCGCTATGGCTACACCTTC. Its translation: CASSQVLRDRYGYTF.

The rearrangement uses TRBV4-2 and TRBJ1-1; a possible D gene is TRBD1 (5 bases). The CDR3 runs to 14 residues. CDR1 and CDR2 from the germline V gene are LGHNA and YNFKEQ. The germline V and J ends were trimmed by 1 base and 5 bases, with 11 bases remaining between them. CDR3 sequence reads: CASSQGGRGTEAFF. The CDR3 DNA is TGTGCCAGCAGCCAAGGGGGCCGGGGGACTGAAGCTTTCTTT.